One and the same sample provided the 23 T cell receptor beta chains below, sequenced in a study of blood T cell repertoires in COVID-19. Libraries were prepared by immunoSEQ multiplex PCR; TCRdb keeps only in-frame clonotypes and omits some of them. Found here are 25,000 to 30,000 clones, roughly nine tenths of them singletons; the top ten hold 9.9%. The sample was peripheral blood. The receptors here all came from a human donor in a cohort sampled during active COVID-19.

The chain couples TRBV7-9 to TRBJ2-3; 9 positions agree with TRBD1. The trim removed 1 base at V and 4 bases at J, leaving 0 bases unmatched. Germline loops: CDR1 SEHNR, CDR2 FQNEAQ (reference sequence). CDR3 length: 14 residues. CDR3 DNA: TGTGCCAGCAGCTTAGGACAGGGGGCAGATACGCAGTATTTT. Protein: CASSLGQGADTQYF.

V and J are TRBV28 and TRBJ2-7; 10 bases are a match to TRBD1. Germline V gene sequence: CDR1 MDHEN, CDR2 SYDVKM. V lost 7 bases, J lost 2 bases, and 5 bases stayed unmatched. This CDR3 contains 14 residues. The CDR3 protein is CASNVGTGAYEQYF. CDR3 in DNA: TGTGCCAGCAATGTCGGGACAGGGGCCTACGAGCAGTACTTC.

The chain has TRBV11-3 and TRBJ2-2, with D perhaps matching TRBD2 (6 bases). The CDR3 is 14 residues long. Germline V gene lookup returns CDR1 SGHNT and CDR2 YENEEA. V was clipped by 5 bases and J by 7 bases, with 14 bases between them. In DNA, the CDR3 is TGTGCCAGCAGCCCCCGTGGAGGGGTCGGGGAGCTGTTTTTT. It specifies CASSPRGGVGELFF.

This chain uses TRBV7-3 with TRBJ1-1; 8 nucleotides line up with TRBD1. Trimming at V came to 5 bases and at J to 1 base, leaving 6 bases not matched to a gene. The CDR3 contains 15 residues. Germline V CDR1 and CDR2: SGHTA, FQGTGA. CDR3 in DNA: TGTGCCAGCAGCCCTTCCGGGACAGGGAACACTGAAGCTTTCTTT. Encoded protein: CASSPSGTGNTEAFF.

The V gene is TRBV30, the J gene TRBJ2-7; D is uncertain. The germline V gene has CDR1 GTSNPN and CDR2 SVGIG (reference sequence). This CDR3 spans 13 amino acids. V was pared by 3 bases and J by 3 bases, with 12 bases between. The CDR3 region is CAWRVAGDYEQYF. The CDR3 region has the DNA TGTGCCTGGAGGGTAGCTGGTGACTACGAGCAGTACTTC.

The gene calls are TRBV5-1 and TRBJ2-1; no reliable D call. This CDR3 spans 14 amino acids. The germline V gene has CDR1 SGHRS and CDR2 YFSETQ. V shed 0 bases and J shed 5 bases, with 9 bases lying between them. The CDR3 region is CASSLDTQNNEQFF. The CDR3 nucleotides are TGCGCCAGCAGCTTGGACACCCAGAACAATGAGCAGTTCTTC.

CDR3 coding DNA: TGTGCCAGCAGCCCAGGACTCGTCAATGAGCAGTTCTTC. It specifies CASSPGLVNEQFF. The chain uses TRBV5-6 and TRBJ2-1; weak D call: TRBD2 (5 bases). V lost 4 bases to trimming and J lost 6 bases, with 11 bases between them. This CDR3 has 13 residues. Germline values: CDR1 SGHDT, CDR2 YYEEEE.

This rearrangement joins TRBV6-6 to TRBJ2-3; TRBD1 might be the D (6 bases). Trimming stripped 4 bases from V and 3 bases from J, with 11 bases between. The germline gives CDR1 MNHNY, CDR2 SVGAGI (reference sequence). CDR3 length: 14 residues. The CDR3 is CASSSQGLTDTQYF. The CDR3 DNA reads as TGTGCCAGCAGTTCCCAGGGGTTAACAGATACGCAGTATTTT.

This rearrangement joins TRBV4-1 to TRBJ1-2; D is uncertain. Trimming left V 3 bases short and J 1 base short, with 18 bases between. The length of the CDR3 is 17 residues. The V gene's germline CDR1 is MGHRA and CDR2 YSYEKL. This CDR3 reads CASSHPLGRKDNYGYTF. Written as DNA, the CDR3 is TGCGCCAGCAGCCATCCGTTGGGGAGAAAGGATAACTATGGCTACACCTTC.

The chain has TRBV15 and TRBJ2-7; a weak D match, TRBD1 (6 bases). The CDR3 is made up of 17 amino acids. Trimming shortened V by 2 bases and J by 3 bases, and 20 bases separated the two germline ends. Germline V gene data show CDR1 as LNHNV and CDR2 as YYDKDF (reference sequence). CDR3 bases: TGTGCCACCAGCAGACACCACCTAAATCAGGGGTTCTACGAGCAGTACTTC. Its protein product is CATSRHHLNQGFYEQYF.

This clone is judged medium-sized (0.01 to 0.1%). The chain links TRBV6-5 to TRBJ2-1; 10 bases map to TRBD2. The CDR3 has 16 amino acids. V lost 4 bases and J lost 5; bases outside the gene matches: 8. CDR1 is MNHEY and CDR2 is SVGAGI in the germline V gene. CDR3 protein: CASSSQIAGGNNEQFF. The CDR3 DNA sequence: TGTGCCAGCAGTTCGCAAATAGCGGGGGGTAACAATGAGCAGTTCTTC.

The chain uses TRBV27 and TRBJ1-6, with 8 bases aligning to TRBD1. V trimming: 4 bases; J trimming: 9 bases; junction bases outside the gene matches: 14. The germline CDR1 and CDR2 sequences are MNHEY and SMNVEV (reference sequence). The CDR3 sequence is 17 residues long. The CDR3 DNA follows: TGTGCCAGCAGTTCCTCGCTGGGGGGGCAGGGGGCTTCACCCCTCCACTTT. Encoded protein: CASSSSLGGQGASPLHF.

This clone was seen a handful of times. This chain connects TRBV6-6 to TRBJ2-7; 9 nucleotides match TRBD1. V was pared by 2 bases and J by 5 bases, with 7 bases of the junction left unmatched. The length of the CDR3 is 15 residues. The germline gives CDR1 MNHNY, CDR2 SVGAGI (reference sequence). The CDR3 coding sequence is TGTGCCAGCAGTTACACCGGACAGGGGTTCGACGAGCAGTACTTC. It codes for CASSYTGQGFDEQYF.

This clone was observed once. The chain links TRBV6-2 or TRBV6-3 to TRBJ2-2; D unclear. V was shortened by 6 bases and J by 5 bases, with 4 bases between the two germline ends. CDR1 MNHEY and CDR2 SVGEGT come from the germline V gene. The length of the CDR3 is 11 residues. The CDR3 spells CASSLTGELFF. The CDR3 DNA reads as TGTGCCAGCAGCTTAACCGGGGAGCTGTTTTTT.

The chain joins TRBV2 to TRBJ2-2, with D unresolved. Germline-derived CDR1 and CDR2 are SNHLY and FYNNEI. V lost 3 bases to trimming and J lost 4 bases, with 9 bases between them. This CDR3 comprises 14 residues. CDR3 sequence: CASSDTRSTGELFF. The CDR3 nucleotides are TGTGCCAGCAGTGACACTCGGAGCACCGGGGAGCTGTTTTTT.

This clone has a single count. This sequence joins TRBV28 and TRBJ2-7, with 7 bases fitting TRBD1. The CDR3 is 14 amino acids. V trimming: 7 bases; J trimming: 2 bases; junction bases outside the gene matches: 8. The germline V gene encodes CDR1 MDHEN and CDR2 SYDVKM. This CDR3 reads CASTLRGQTYEQYF. The CDR3 DNA is TGTGCCAGCACCCTAAGGGGACAGACCTACGAGCAGTACTTC.

This chain joins TRBV6-5 and TRBJ2-3, with a weak D call TRBD1 (6 bases). The CDR3 covers 15 residues. V shed 3 bases and J shed 0 bases, with 10 bases lying between them. Per germline, CDR1 MNHEY and CDR2 SVGAGI. The CDR3 sequence: CASSYGGGSTDTQYF. CDR3 bases: TGTGCCAGCAGTTATGGGGGCGGAAGCACAGATACGCAGTATTTT.

This clone was recorded a few times. The rearrangement joins TRBV28 to TRBJ1-3, with 8 bases lining up with TRBD1. The germline gives CDR1 MDHEN, CDR2 SYDVKM. CDR3 length: 16 residues. With V trimmed by 5 bases and J by 3 bases, 9 bases remained unmatched. CDR3 protein: CASSTQGAIGGNTIYF. The CDR3 nucleotides read TGTGCCAGCAGTACCCAGGGGGCTATAGGTGGAAACACCATATATTTT.

The V and J genes are TRBV10-3 and TRBJ1-1; D gene unclear. The germline V and J ends were trimmed by 4 bases and 0 bases, with 9 bases remaining between them. The germline V gene has CDR1 ENHRY and CDR2 SYGVKD. The CDR3 is 14 residues long. CDR3: CAISGAVMNTEAFF. The CDR3 DNA sequence: TGTGCCATCAGTGGGGCAGTCATGAACACTGAAGCTTTCTTT.

The chain employs TRBV18 and TRBJ2-5; 8 nucleotides match TRBD1. Trimming took 3 bases from V and 2 from J; bases not matched to a gene: 2. The CDR3 is 14 amino acids. Germline V gene data show CDR1 as KGHSH and CDR2 as LQKENI. The CDR3 region has the DNA TGTGCCAGCTCACCGAGGACAGGGCAAGAGACCCAGTACTTC. This translates into CASSPRTGQETQYF.

V is TRBV12-3 or TRBV12-4 and J is TRBJ2-1, with TRBD1 matching 10 bases. This CDR3 is 13 amino acids long. With V trimmed by 4 bases and J by 12 bases, 6 bases remained unmatched. CDR3 coding DNA: TGTGCCAGCAGTTCCCGGACAGGGGGTGCGCAGTTCTTC. Its protein product is CASSSRTGGAQFF.

The chain combines TRBV28 with TRBJ2-3, with 8 bases identical to TRBD2. Germline V CDR1 and CDR2: MDHEN, SYDVKM. The CDR3 spans 17 residues. V gave up 3 bases and J gave up 1 base; unmatched junction bases: 9. The CDR3 coding sequence is TGTGCCAGCAGTTTCTCTGGGGGAGCGGGGGGCACAGATACGCAGTATTTT. Encoded protein: CASSFSGGAGGTDTQYF.

This clone was counted once. The chain joins TRBV28 to TRBJ1-5; the match to TRBD1 covers 7 bases. V was pared by 4 bases and J by 3 bases, with 6 bases of the junction left unmatched. The CDR3 totals 15 residues. Germline V gene sequence: CDR1 MDHEN, CDR2 SYDVKM. The CDR3 nucleotides read TGTGCCAGCAGTTGGACGACAGGGACCAATCAGCCCCAGCATTTT. Amino acids: CASSWTTGTNQPQHF.